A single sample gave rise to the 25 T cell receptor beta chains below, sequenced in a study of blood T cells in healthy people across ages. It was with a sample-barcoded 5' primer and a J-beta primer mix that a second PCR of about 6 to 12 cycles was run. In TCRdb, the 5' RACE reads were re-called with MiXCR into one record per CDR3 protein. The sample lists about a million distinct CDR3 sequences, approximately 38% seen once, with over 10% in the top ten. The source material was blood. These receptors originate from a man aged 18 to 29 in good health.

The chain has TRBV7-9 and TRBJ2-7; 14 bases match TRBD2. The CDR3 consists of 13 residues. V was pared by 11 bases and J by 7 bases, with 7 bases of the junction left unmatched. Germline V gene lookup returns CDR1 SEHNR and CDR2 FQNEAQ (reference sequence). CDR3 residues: CAPGLAGDNEQYF. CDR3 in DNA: TGTGCCCCGGGACTAGCGGGGGACAATGAGCAGTACTTC.

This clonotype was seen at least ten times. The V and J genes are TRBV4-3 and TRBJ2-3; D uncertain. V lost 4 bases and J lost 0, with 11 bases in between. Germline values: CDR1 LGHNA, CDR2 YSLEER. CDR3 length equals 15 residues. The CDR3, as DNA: TGCGCCAGCAGCCGGCGGTATCCTAGCACAGATACGCAGTATTTT. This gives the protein CASSRRYPSTDTQYF.

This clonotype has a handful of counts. The CDR3 coding sequence is TGCAGTGGCCAGGGAACCGCAAGAGAGACCCAGTACTTC. It codes for CSGQGTARETQYF. V and J are TRBV20-1 and TRBJ2-5, with a weak D call TRBD1 (5 bases). Germline V CDR1 and CDR2: DFQATT, SNEGSKA (reference sequence). V lost 7 bases to trimming and J lost 4 bases, with 16 bases between them. CDR3 length: 13 residues.

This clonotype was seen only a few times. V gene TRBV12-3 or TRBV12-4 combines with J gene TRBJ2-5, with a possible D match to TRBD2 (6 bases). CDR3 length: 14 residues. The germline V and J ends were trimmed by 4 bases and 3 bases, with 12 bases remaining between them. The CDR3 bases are TGTGCCAGCAGTTACGGGACTCTGAAAGAGACCCAGTACTTC. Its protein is CASSYGTLKETQYF.

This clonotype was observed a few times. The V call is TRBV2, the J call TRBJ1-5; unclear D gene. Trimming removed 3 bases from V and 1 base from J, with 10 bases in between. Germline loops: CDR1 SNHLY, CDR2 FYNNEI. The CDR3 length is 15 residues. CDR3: CASSDPWESNQPQHF. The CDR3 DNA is TGTGCCAGCAGTGACCCGTGGGAAAGCAATCAGCCCCAGCATTTT.

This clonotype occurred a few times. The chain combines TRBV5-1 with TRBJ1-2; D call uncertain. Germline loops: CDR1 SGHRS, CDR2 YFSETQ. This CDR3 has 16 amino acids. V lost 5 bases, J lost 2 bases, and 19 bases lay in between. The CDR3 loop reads CASRTQLTMENYGYTF. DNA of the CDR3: TGCGCCAGCAGAACTCAACTAACAATGGAGAACTATGGCTACACCTTC.

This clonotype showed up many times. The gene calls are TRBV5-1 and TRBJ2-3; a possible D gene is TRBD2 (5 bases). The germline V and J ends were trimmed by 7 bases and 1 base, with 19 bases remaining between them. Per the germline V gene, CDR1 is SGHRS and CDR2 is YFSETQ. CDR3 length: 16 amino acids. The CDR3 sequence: CASAPPIVSGTDTQYF. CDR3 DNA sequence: TGCGCCAGCGCGCCCCCGATCGTTAGCGGCACAGATACGCAGTATTTT.

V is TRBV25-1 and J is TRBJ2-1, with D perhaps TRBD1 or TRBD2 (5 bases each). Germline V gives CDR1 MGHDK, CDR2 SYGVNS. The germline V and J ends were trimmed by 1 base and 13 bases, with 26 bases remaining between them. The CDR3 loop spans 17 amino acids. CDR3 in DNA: TGTGCCAGCAGTGAATGGAAAGGACCCCACCGGATAGGGACCCAGTTCTTC. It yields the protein CASSEWKGPHRIGTQFF.

As DNA, the CDR3 is TGTGCCAGCAGTGATCCGGGACAGGGGGCGTGGGGCTACACCTTC. Encoded protein: CASSDPGQGAWGYTF. The chain recombines TRBV27 with TRBJ1-2, with 12 bases lining up with TRBD1. The trim removed 5 bases at V and 8 bases at J, leaving 9 bases unmatched. This CDR3 is 15 amino acids long. Germline V lookup: CDR1 MNHEY, CDR2 SMNVEV (reference sequence).

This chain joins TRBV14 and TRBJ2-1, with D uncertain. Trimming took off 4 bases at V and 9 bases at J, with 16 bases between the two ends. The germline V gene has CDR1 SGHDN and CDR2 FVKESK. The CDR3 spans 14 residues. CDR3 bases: TGTGCCAGCAGCCGGGTGGATCGACGCGGTGAGCAGTTCTTC. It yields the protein CASSRVDRRGEQFF. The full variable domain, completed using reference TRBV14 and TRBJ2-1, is EAGVTQFPSHSVIEKGQTVTLRCDPISGHDNLYWYRRVMGKEIKFLLHFVKESKQDESGMPNNRFLAERTGGTYSTLKVQPAELEDSGVYFCASSRVDRRGEQFFGPGTRLTVL.

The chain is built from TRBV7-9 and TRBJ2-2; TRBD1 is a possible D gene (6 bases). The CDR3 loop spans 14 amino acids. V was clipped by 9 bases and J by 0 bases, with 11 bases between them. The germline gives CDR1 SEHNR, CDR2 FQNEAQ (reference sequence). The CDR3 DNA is TGTGCCAGACAGGGAATAGCGAACACCGGGGAGCTGTTTTTT. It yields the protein CARQGIANTGELFF.

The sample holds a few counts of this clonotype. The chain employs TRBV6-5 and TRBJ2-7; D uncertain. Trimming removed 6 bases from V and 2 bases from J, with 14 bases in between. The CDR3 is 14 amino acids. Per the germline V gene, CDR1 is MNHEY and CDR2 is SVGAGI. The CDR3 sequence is CASSDTIPTYEQYF. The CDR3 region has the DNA TGTGCCAGCAGCGACACGATCCCGACCTACGAGCAGTACTTC.

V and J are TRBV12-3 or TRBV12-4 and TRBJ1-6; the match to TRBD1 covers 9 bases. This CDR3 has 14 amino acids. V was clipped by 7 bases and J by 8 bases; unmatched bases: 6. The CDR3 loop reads CASTKTGGDSPLHF. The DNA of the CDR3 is TGTGCCAGCACCAAGACAGGGGGAGATTCACCCCTCCACTTT.

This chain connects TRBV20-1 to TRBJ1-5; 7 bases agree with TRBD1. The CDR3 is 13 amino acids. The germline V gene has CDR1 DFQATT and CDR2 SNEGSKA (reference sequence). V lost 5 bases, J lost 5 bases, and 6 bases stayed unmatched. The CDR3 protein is CSALGGPHQPQHF. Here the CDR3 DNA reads TGCAGTGCTTTAGGGGGCCCCCATCAGCCCCAGCATTTT.

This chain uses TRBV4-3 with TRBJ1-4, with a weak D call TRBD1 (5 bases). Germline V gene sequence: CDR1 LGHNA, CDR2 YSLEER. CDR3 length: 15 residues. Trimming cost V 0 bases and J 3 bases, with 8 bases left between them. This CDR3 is CASSQDRDPNEKLFF. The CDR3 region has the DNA TGCGCCAGCAGCCAAGACAGGGACCCTAATGAAAAACTGTTTTTT.

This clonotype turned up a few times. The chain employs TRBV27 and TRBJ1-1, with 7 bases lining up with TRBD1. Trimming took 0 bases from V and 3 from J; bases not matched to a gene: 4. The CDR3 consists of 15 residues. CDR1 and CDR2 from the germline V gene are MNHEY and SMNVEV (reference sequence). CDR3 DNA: TGTGCCAGCAGTTTATCGAACAGGGGAGACACTGAAGCTTTCTTT. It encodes CASSLSNRGDTEAFF.

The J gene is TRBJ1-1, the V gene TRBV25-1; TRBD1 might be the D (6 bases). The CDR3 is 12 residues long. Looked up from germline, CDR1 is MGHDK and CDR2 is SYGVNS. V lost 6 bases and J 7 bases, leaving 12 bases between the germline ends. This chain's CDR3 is CASSGPQGEAFF. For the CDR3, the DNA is TGTGCCAGCAGCGGACCACAGGGTGAAGCTTTCTTT.

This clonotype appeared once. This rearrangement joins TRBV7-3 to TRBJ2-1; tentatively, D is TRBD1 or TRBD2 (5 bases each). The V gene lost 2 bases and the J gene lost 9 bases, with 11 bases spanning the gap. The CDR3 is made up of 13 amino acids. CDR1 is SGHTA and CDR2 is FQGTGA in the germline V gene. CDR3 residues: CASSLGDVGEQFF. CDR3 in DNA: TGTGCCAGCAGCTTAGGGGACGTGGGTGAGCAGTTCTTC.

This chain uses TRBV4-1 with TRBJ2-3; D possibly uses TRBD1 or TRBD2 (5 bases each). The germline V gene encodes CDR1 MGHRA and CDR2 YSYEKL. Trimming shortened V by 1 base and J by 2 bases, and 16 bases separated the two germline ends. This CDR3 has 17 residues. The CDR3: CASSQAGARFYTDTQYF. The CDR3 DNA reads TGCGCCAGCAGCCAAGCCGGGGCCAGATTTTACACAGATACGCAGTATTTT.

The CDR3 region is CASSRKAAEQYF. The CDR3 bases are TGTGCCAGCAGCCGCAAGGCCGCCGAGCAGTACTTC. The chain uses TRBV7-9 and TRBJ2-5; D unresolved. The J call may be mistaken, given a closer DNA end match to TRBJ2-7. CDR1 is SEHNR, CDR2 FQNEAQ, per germline (reference sequence). This CDR3 spans 12 amino acids.

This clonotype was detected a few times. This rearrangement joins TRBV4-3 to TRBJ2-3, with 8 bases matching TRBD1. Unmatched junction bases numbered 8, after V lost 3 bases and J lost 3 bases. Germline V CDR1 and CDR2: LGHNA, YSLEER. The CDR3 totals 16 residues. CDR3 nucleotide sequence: TGCGCCAGCAGCCATGGACAGGGTGGAAGAACAGATACGCAGTATTTT. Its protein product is CASSHGQGGRTDTQYF.

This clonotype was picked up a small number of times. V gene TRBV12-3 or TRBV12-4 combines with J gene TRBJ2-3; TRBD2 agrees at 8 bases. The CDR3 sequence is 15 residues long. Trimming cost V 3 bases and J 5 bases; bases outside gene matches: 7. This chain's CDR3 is CASSLSGTRGDTQYF. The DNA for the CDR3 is TGTGCCAGCAGTTTGAGTGGGACTAGAGGAGATACGCAGTATTTT.

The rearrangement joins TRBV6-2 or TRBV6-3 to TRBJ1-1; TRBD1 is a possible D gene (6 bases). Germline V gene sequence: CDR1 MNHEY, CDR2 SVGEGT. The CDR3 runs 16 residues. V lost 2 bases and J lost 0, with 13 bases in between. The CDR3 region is CASSYKGGKVNTEAFF. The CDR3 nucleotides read TGTGCCAGCAGTTACAAGGGGGGTAAGGTGAACACTGAAGCTTTCTTT.

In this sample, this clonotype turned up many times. CDR3 in amino acids: CSVDGAQETQYF. In nucleotides, the CDR3 is TGCAGCGTTGACGGCGCCCAAGAGACCCAGTACTTC. The rearrangement joins TRBV29-1 to TRBJ2-5; D is unresolved. Trimming removed 3 bases at V and 1 base at J, with 6 bases between. There are 12 residues in the CDR3. Germline-derived CDR1 and CDR2 are SQVTM and ANQGSEA.

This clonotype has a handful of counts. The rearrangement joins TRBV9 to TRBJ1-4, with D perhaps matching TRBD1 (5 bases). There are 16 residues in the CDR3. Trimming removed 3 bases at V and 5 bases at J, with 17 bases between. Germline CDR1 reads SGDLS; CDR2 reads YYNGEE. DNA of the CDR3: TGTGCCAGCAGCGCCCTGGACATGCCCTTCAATGAAAAACTGTTTTTT. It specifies CASSALDMPFNEKLFF.